This passage covers 18 T cell receptor beta chains from one sample sequenced in a study of blood T cell repertoires in COVID-19 (dated by TCRdb to 2019 to 2021). The library was made by the immunoSEQ multiplex PCR assay. TCRdb stores this immuneACCESS table with in-frame sequences only. Part of the clones is absent; in the studies checked, under half of the shortfall reflects unresolved V genes, and no reason is known for the rest. This sample is represented by 400,000 to 550,000 clones; approximately 90% of them were singletons. Around 4.4% of the sample belongs to the ten largest clones. The sequenced sample consisted of peripheral blood. The receptor source for this set is a woman in her 30s with acute or convalescent COVID-19.

V is TRBV28 and J is TRBJ2-1, with 9 bases that match TRBD2. From germline, CDR1 is MDHEN and CDR2 SYDVKM. The CDR3 runs 16 residues. J lost 7 bases, V lost 2 bases, and 9 bases had no gene match. The chain's CDR3 is CASSLQRGVTRNEQFF. DNA of the CDR3: TGTGCCAGCAGTTTACAGCGGGGGGTTACAAGAAATGAGCAGTTCTTC.

This chain links TRBV6-5 with TRBJ1-5; no clear D gene. From germline, CDR1 is MNHEY and CDR2 SVGAGI. The CDR3 has 12 amino acids. Trimming stripped 8 bases from V and 8 bases from J, with 13 bases between. CDR3: CASQAPAEPQHF. In DNA, the CDR3 is TGTGCCAGCCAGGCTCCGGCCGAGCCCCAGCATTTT.

The chain is built from TRBV2 and TRBJ2-5; TRBD1 matches 7 bases. The CDR3 has 13 amino acids. V shed 7 bases and J 2 bases; nucleotides not matched to a gene: 4. Germline CDR1 is SNHLY and CDR2 is FYNNEI. The CDR3 DNA reads as TGTGCCAGCATAGGGACAGCACAAGAGACCCAGTACTTC. This encodes CASIGTAQETQYF. The full variable domain, with the rest looked up from reference TRBV2 and TRBJ2-5, is EPEVTQTPSHQVTQMGQEVILRCVPISNHLYFYWYRQILGQKVEFLVSFYNNEISEKSEIFDDQFSVERPDGSNFTLKIRSTKLEDSAMYFCASIGTAQETQYFGPGTRLLVL.

The chain recombines TRBV2 with TRBJ1-1, with 12 nucleotides matching TRBD1. V trimming: 4 bases; J trimming: 4 bases; junction bases outside the gene matches: 13. The CDR3 sequence is 18 residues long. Germline values: CDR1 SNHLY, CDR2 FYNNEI. CDR3 protein: CASSGVPGQGAIGTEAFF. DNA of the CDR3: TGTGCCAGCAGTGGCGTCCCGGGACAGGGGGCTATTGGCACTGAAGCTTTCTTT.

The V and J genes are TRBV5-4 and TRBJ1-1; the D gene is possibly TRBD1 (5 bases). The CDR3 length is 12 residues. Germline CDR1 and CDR2: SGHNT and YYREEE (reference sequence). Trimming removed 2 bases from V and 10 bases from J, with 12 bases in between. CDR3 coding DNA: TGTGCCAGCAGCTTAAACAGGAGAGGAGCTTTCTTT. Translating it yields CASSLNRRGAFF.

V is TRBV7-6 and J is TRBJ2-7, with D possibly being TRBD1 (6 bases). With 0 bases removed from V and 2 bases from J, the gap between germline ends came to 14 bases. This CDR3 comprises 16 residues. Germline CDR1 and CDR2: SGHVS and FNYEAQ. Here the CDR3 DNA reads TGTGCCAGCAGCTTAGCAGGCCAGGGGATAACCTACGAGCAGTACTTC. Residues: CASSLAGQGITYEQYF.

The J gene is TRBJ2-3, the V gene TRBV10-1; TRBD2 matches at 14 bases. The CDR3 runs 17 residues. Germline CDR1 WNHNN, CDR2 SYGVQD (reference sequence). With V trimmed by 3 bases and J by 4 bases, 6 bases remained unmatched. CDR3 region: CASSDPRLAGGSDTQYF. The CDR3 DNA follows: TGCGCCAGCAGTGACCCGAGACTAGCGGGGGGGTCAGATACGCAGTATTTT.

The genes are TRBV7-9 and TRBJ2-1; no clear D. Germline V gene lookup returns CDR1 SEHNR and CDR2 FQNEAQ (reference sequence). Trimming took 3 bases from V and 3 from J, leaving 6 bases between them. The CDR3 extends over 13 amino acids. The CDR3 DNA reads TGTGCCAGCAGCTTGTCCTTCTACAATGAGCAGTTCTTC. Translating gives CASSLSFYNEQFF.

CDR3 sequence (DNA): TGTGCCAGCAGCCTGGGACAGGGGGCTTACGAGCAGTACTTC. This sequence encodes CASSLGQGAYEQYF. The chain uses TRBV5-5 and TRBJ2-7; 12 bases align to TRBD1. V shed 4 bases, J shed 4 bases, and the junction held 3 bases outside the gene matches. The CDR3 extends over 14 amino acids. The V gene's germline CDR1 is SGHKS and CDR2 YYEKEE (reference sequence).

The chain links TRBV4-1 to TRBJ2-1, with 9 bases aligning to TRBD1. Germline CDR1 MGHRA, CDR2 YSYEKL. This CDR3 is 15 amino acids long. J lost 6 bases, V lost 4 bases, and 7 bases had no gene match. CDR3 sequence (DNA): TGCGCCAGCAGCCCCGGACAGGGGTTTGGCAATGAGCAGTTCTTC. Translating it yields CASSPGQGFGNEQFF.

The gene calls are TRBV2 and TRBJ2-2; 9 bases are shared with TRBD2. Unmatched junction bases numbered 10, after V lost 6 bases and J lost 5 bases. CDR1 and CDR2 from the germline V gene are SNHLY and FYNNEI. This CDR3 region has 16 residues. DNA of the CDR3: TGTGCCAGCAGCATCAAGCGGGGGGTGGGGACCGGGGAGCTGTTTTTT. Amino acids: CASSIKRGVGTGELFF.

The chain is built from TRBV5-4 and TRBJ1-1, with unresolved D. V was pared by 4 bases and J by 6 bases, with 19 bases between. Per the germline V gene, CDR1 is SGHNT and CDR2 is YYREEE (reference sequence). This CDR3 comprises 15 residues. The CDR3 region has the DNA TGTGCCAGCAGCCTCGCGGGTCTAGGGTCGGCTGAAGCTTTCTTT. This encodes CASSLAGLGSAEAFF.

The rearrangement joins TRBV7-2 to TRBJ1-1; maybe TRBD1 (6 bases). The CDR3 runs 15 residues. V gave up 0 bases and J gave up 4 bases, with 12 bases separating them. From germline, CDR1 is SGHTA and CDR2 FQGNSA. CDR3 in amino acids: CASSLAQAGVTEAFF. The CDR3 DNA reads TGTGCCAGCAGCTTAGCGCAAGCAGGGGTCACTGAAGCTTTCTTT.

This rearrangement joins TRBV5-1 to TRBJ2-1; a weak D match, TRBD1 (5 bases). Germline loops: CDR1 SGHRS, CDR2 YFSETQ. The CDR3 spans 14 residues. V lost 0 bases, J lost 5 bases, and 9 bases lay in between. DNA of the CDR3: TGCGCCAGCAGCTTGGTGTCCAGGGACAATGAGCAGTTCTTC. This codes for CASSLVSRDNEQFF.

This sequence joins TRBV5-4 and TRBJ2-7; TRBD1 matches 9 bases. This CDR3 region has 16 residues. The germline CDR1 and CDR2 sequences are SGHNT and YYREEE (reference sequence). Trimming removed 3 bases from V and 2 bases from J; junction bases left unmatched: 9. The CDR3 DNA is TGTGCCAGCAGCTCATACGACAGGGGGAACACCTACGAGCAGTACTTC. Its protein product is CASSSYDRGNTYEQYF.

This clone showed up just a few times. The chain couples TRBV3-1 (or the pseudogene TRBV3-2) to TRBJ1-2; D uncertain. The V gene lost 5 bases and the J gene lost 0 bases, with 10 bases spanning the gap. CDR1 LGHDT and CDR2 YNNKEL come from the germline V gene (reference sequence). This CDR3 contains 14 residues. The CDR3 DNA reads as TGTGCCAGCAGCGATTTAGAAGCTAACTATGGCTACACCTTC. Amino acid sequence: CASSDLEANYGYTF.

The V gene is TRBV5-1, the J gene TRBJ1-3; D is perhaps TRBD1 (6 bases). The CDR3 runs 14 residues. The germline CDR1 and CDR2 sequences are SGHRS and YFSETQ. V lost 4 bases to trimming and J lost 2 bases, with 10 bases between them. CDR3 region: CASSPQGTGNTIYF. The CDR3 nucleotides read TGCGCCAGCAGCCCCCAGGGGACTGGAAACACCATATATTTT.

The chain recombines TRBV6-1 with TRBJ2-1; D gene unclear. V was clipped by 1 base and J by 0 bases, with 7 bases between them. Germline CDR1 MNHNS, CDR2 SASEGT. The CDR3 is made up of 15 amino acids. CDR3 loop: CASSEDRSSYNEQFF. DNA of the CDR3: TGTGCCAGCAGTGAAGACAGATCCTCCTACAATGAGCAGTTCTTC.